The 10 T cell receptor beta chains below all came from one sample that was sequenced in a study of blood T cell repertoires in COVID-19 (dated by TCRdb to between 2020 and 2021). The receptor library was made with the immunoSEQ multiplex PCR assay. TCRdb re-hosts the immuneACCESS table, in-frame sequences only. Its copies lack some clones; in the studies checked, an unresolved V gene accounts for under half of them, and the cause for the rest is not known. This sample is represented by about 250,000 clones; 70% to 85% of them were singletons. The ten largest clones capture around 8.9% of the sample. The source material was peripheral blood. The source of these receptors is a man older than 75 with acute or convalescent COVID-19.

This clone has a single count. CDR3 nucleotide sequence: TGTGCCAGCAGGGGGGGAGGCAGGGGGAACGAGCAGTACTTC. This sequence encodes CASRGGGRGNEQYF. The V and J genes are TRBV25-1 and TRBJ2-7; possible D gene TRBD1, 7 bases. CDR3 length: 14 amino acids. CDR1 and CDR2 (germline): MGHDK, SYGVNS. V was trimmed by 6 bases and J by 5 bases, leaving 17 bases between them.

The V gene is TRBV3-1 (or the pseudogene TRBV3-2), the J gene TRBJ2-3; maybe TRBD1 (5 bases). V gave up 5 bases and J gave up 0 bases, with 9 bases separating them. CDR3 size: 14 residues. Looked up from germline, CDR1 is LGHDT and CDR2 is YNNKEL (reference sequence). CDR3 coding DNA: TGTGCCAGCAGCTCTTACAGGAGCACAGATACGCAGTATTTT. Protein sequence: CASSSYRSTDTQYF.

The chain uses TRBV6-5 and TRBJ2-6; the match to TRBD2 covers 8 bases. The CDR3 runs to 15 residues. Unmatched junction bases numbered 3, after V lost 6 bases and J lost 2 bases. Per the germline V gene, CDR1 is MNHEY and CDR2 is SVGAGI. CDR3 sequence reads: CASRVSGTGANVLTF. DNA for the CDR3: TGTGCCAGCAGGGTTAGCGGGACTGGGGCCAACGTCCTGACTTTC.

V and J are TRBV2 and TRBJ2-1; no clear D gene. The CDR3 contains 14 residues. The germline gives CDR1 SNHLY, CDR2 FYNNEI. V lost 7 bases, J lost 3 bases, and 13 bases lay in between. This CDR3 is CASTARGFYNEQFF. DNA for the CDR3: TGTGCCAGCACCGCTCGAGGCTTCTACAATGAGCAGTTCTTC.

The gene calls are TRBV9 and TRBJ2-1; D uncertain. The germline V and J ends were trimmed by 2 bases and 0 bases, with 9 bases remaining between them. The CDR3 runs 15 residues. Germline CDR1 reads SGDLS; CDR2 reads YYNGEE. The CDR3 sequence is CASSVGIGSYNEQFF. CDR3 nucleotide sequence: TGTGCCAGCAGCGTGGGCATAGGCTCCTACAATGAGCAGTTCTTC.

The V and J genes are TRBV27 and TRBJ2-1, with 14 bases lining up with TRBD2. J was trimmed by 8 bases and V by 3 bases; bases with no gene match: 15. Germline CDR1 MNHEY, CDR2 SMNVEV (reference sequence). This CDR3 comprises 19 residues. Here the CDR3 reads CASSFYNRGLAGVGDEQFF. DNA for the CDR3: TGTGCCAGCAGTTTCTATAACCGGGGACTAGCGGGAGTAGGGGATGAGCAGTTCTTC.

CDR3 sequence reads: CASSLGGTSGRLHNEQFF. CDR3 DNA: TGTGCCAGCAGCTTAGGGGGGACTAGCGGGAGGCTCCACAATGAGCAGTTCTTC. The rearrangement uses TRBV7-9 and TRBJ2-1; 15 positions agree with TRBD2. Germline assignment: CDR1 SEHNR and CDR2 FQNEAQ (reference sequence). V trimming: 1 base; J trimming: 5 bases; junction bases outside the gene matches: 6. The CDR3 covers 18 residues.

The V call is TRBV28, the J call TRBJ1-1; D is ambiguous. Trimming took 3 bases from V and 1 from J, leaving 6 bases between them. Germline V gene data show CDR1 as MDHEN and CDR2 as SYDVKM. This CDR3 region has 13 residues. The CDR3 sequence is CASSFGGNTEAFF. The CDR3 DNA reads TGTGCCAGCAGTTTCGGCGGGAACACTGAAGCTTTCTTT.

This chain connects TRBV18 to TRBJ2-5; 13 positions match TRBD2. Germline V lookup: CDR1 KGHSH, CDR2 LQKENI. Germline trimming cut 6 bases from V and 2 bases from J; bases unmatched to any gene: 12. The CDR3 runs 18 residues. Written as DNA, the CDR3 is TGTGCCAGCTCCGGACTAGCGGGAGTGGGGTATATGCAAGAGACCCAGTACTTC. This translates into CASSGLAGVGYMQETQYF.

This clone was found a few times. This chain connects TRBV12-3 or TRBV12-4 to TRBJ1-1; D might be TRBD1 (5 bases). This CDR3 is 12 amino acids long. Trimming pared 5 bases from V and 11 bases from J, leaving 15 bases between. The chain's CDR3 is CASSIRRGLAFF. CDR3 nucleotides: TGTGCCAGCAGTATAAGACGGGGGTTGGCTTTCTTT.